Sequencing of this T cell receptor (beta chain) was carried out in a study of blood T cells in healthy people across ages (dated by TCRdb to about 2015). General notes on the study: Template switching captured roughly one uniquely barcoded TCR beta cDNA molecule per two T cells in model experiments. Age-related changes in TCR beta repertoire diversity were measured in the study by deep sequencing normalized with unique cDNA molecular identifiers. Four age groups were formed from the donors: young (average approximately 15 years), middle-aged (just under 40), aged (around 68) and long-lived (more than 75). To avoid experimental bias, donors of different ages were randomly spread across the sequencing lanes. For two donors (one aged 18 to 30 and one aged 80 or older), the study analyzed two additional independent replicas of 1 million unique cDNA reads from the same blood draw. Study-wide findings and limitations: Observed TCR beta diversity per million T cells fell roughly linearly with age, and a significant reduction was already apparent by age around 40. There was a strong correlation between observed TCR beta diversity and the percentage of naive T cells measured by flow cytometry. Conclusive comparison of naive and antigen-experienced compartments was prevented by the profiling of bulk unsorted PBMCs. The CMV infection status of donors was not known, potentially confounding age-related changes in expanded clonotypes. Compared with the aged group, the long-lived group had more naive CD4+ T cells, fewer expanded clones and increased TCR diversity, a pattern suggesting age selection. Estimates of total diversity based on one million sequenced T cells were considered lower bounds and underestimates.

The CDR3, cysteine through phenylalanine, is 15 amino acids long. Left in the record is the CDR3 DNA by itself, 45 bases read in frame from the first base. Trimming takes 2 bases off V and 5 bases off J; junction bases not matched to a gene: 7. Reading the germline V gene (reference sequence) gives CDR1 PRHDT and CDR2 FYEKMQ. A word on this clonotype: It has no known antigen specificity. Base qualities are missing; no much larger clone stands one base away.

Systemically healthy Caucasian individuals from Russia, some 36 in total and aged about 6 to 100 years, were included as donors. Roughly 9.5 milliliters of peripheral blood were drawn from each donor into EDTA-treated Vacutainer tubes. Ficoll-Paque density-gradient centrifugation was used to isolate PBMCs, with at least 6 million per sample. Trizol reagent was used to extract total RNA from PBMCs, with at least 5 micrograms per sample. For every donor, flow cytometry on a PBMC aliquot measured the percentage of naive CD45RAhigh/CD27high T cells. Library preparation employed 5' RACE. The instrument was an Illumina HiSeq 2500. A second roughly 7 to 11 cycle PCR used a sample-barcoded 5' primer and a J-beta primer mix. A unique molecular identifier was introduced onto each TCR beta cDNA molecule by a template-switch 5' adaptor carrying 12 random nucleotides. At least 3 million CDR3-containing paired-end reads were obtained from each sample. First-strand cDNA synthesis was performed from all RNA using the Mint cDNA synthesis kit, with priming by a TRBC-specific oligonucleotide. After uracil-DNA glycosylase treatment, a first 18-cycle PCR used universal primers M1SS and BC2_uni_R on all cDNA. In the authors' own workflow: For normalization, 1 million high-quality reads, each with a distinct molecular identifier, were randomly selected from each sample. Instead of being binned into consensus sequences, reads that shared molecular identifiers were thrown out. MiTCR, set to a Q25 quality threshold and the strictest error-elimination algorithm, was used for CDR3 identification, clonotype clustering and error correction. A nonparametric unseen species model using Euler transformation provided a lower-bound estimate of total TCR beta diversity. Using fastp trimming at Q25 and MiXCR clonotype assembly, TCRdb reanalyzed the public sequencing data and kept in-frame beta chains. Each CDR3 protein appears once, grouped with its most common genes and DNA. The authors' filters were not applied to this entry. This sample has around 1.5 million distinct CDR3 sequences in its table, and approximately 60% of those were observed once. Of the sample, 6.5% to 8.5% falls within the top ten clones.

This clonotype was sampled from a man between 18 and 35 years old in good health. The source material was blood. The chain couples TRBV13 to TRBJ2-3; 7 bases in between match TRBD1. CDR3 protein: CASSLRRQGGDTQYF. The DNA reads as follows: TGTGCCAGCAGCTTAAGACGACAGGGCGGAGATACGCAGTATTTT. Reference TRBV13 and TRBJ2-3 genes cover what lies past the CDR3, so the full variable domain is AAGVIQSPRHLIKEKRETATLKCYPIPRHDTVYWYQQGPGQDPQFLISFYEKMQSDKGSIPDRFSAQQFSDYHSELNMSSLELGDSALYFCASSLRRQGGDTQYFGPGTRLTVL.